A selection of T cell receptor beta chains follows, all from one sample in a study of cytomegalovirus exposure and HLA in healthy donors. This table comes from immunoSEQ multiplex PCR, and its TCRdb copy is limited to in-frame clones, with some not included. The sample shows fewer than 40,000 clones, approximately 82% of them seen only once. The specimen sequenced was PBMCs. The source is a woman aged 18-29 years in good health and CMV-seronegative. Both conserved end residues are part of each CDR3. A D gene is named only where the DNA matches it firmly. The size field is filled for only some rows; it gives once, few, many or a size class.

>TRBJ2-2|TRBD2|TRBV7-9|-
CASSDLVSGGAAGELFF
TGTGCCAGCAGCGACCTCGTTAGCGGGGGGGCCGCCGGGGAGCTGTTTTTT
>TRBJ2-2|-|TRBV9|-
CATRQASNTGELFF
TGTGCCACCAGACAGGCCTCGAACACCGGGGAGCTGTTTTTT
>TRBJ2-7|-|TRBV5-1|-
CASSLRTAAYEQYF
TGCGCCAGCAGCTTACGGACAGCGGCCTACGAGCAGTACTTC
>TRBJ2-5|TRBD1|TRBV30|-
CAWSPGTGGEETQYF
TGTGCCTGGAGCCCTGGGACAGGGGGCGAAGAGACCCAGTACTTC
>TRBJ2-1|-|TRBV28|-
CASSYSGGWNEQFF
TGTGCCAGCAGTTATTCTGGAGGTTGGAATGAGCAGTTCTTC
>TRBJ1-1|TRBD1|TRBV9|-
CASSASLQGTEAFF
TGTGCCAGCAGCGCCAGTTTACAGGGGACTGAAGCTTTCTTT
>TRBJ2-3|-|TRBV7-9|-
CASSFSIRDPTDTQYF
TGTGCCAGCAGCTTCAGTATCAGGGATCCGACAGATACGCAGTATTTT
>TRBJ2-2|TRBD2|TRBV9|-
CASSPAGATGELFF
TGTGCCAGCAGCCCAGCGGGGGCCACCGGGGAGCTGTTTTTT
>TRBJ2-2|TRBD2|TRBV19|-
CASSIRASGSGTGELFF
TGTGCCAGTAGTATTCGTGCTAGCGGGAGTGGCACCGGGGAGCTGTTTTTT
>TRBJ2-7|TRBD1|TRBV6-5|once
CASSRDRAYEQYF
TGTGCCAGCAGTCGGGACAGGGCCTACGAGCAGTACTTC
>TRBJ2-7|-|TRBV23-1|-
CASSQSEGAYSYEQYF
TGCGCCAGCAGTCAATCGGAGGGGGCCTACTCCTACGAGCAGTACTTC
>TRBJ2-7|-|TRBV5-1|-
CASSLVSWTYEQYF
TGCGCCAGCAGTCTAGTGAGTTGGACCTACGAGCAGTACTTC
>TRBJ1-1|-|TRBV13|-
CASSFGTAGMTTEAFF
TGTGCCAGCAGCTTTGGTACGGCAGGGATGACCACTGAAGCTTTCTTT
>TRBJ1-2|TRBD1|TRBV6-1|-
CASTEFPDRVDGYTF
TGTGCCAGCACCGAGTTCCCGGACAGGGTGGATGGCTACACCTTC
>TRBJ2-7|-|TRBV19|-
CASTDGAEYEQYF
TGTGCCAGTACCGATGGGGCAGAATACGAGCAGTACTTC
>TRBJ1-5|TRBD1|TRBV6-5|-
CASSNRQGSNQPQNF
TGTGCCAGCAGCAATCGACAGGGCAGCAATCAGCCCCAGAATTTT
>TRBJ1-2|-|TRBV28|once
CASSLGHNYGYTF
TGTGCCAGCAGCCTGGGACACAACTATGGCTACACCTTC
>TRBJ2-7|TRBD1|TRBV5-4|-
CASSLAGQREQYF
TGTGCCAGCAGCTTGGCGGGACAGAGGGAGCAGTACTTC
>TRBJ2-5|TRBD2|TRBV7-7|once
CASSLDTSGGAWETQYF
TGTGCCAGCAGCCTGGATACTAGCGGGGGGGCTTGGGAGACCCAGTACTTC
>TRBJ2-5|-|TRBV7-3|-
CASSPARSETQYF
TGTGCCAGCAGCCCCGCCAGATCGGAGACCCAGTACTTC
>TRBJ2-2|TRBD2|TRBV7-2|-
CASSMTSGNTGELFF
TGTGCCAGCAGCATGACTAGCGGGAACACCGGGGAGCTGTTTTTT
>TRBJ2-7|-|TRBV23-1|-
CASSQSRQTYEQYF
TGCGCCAGCAGTCAATCCAGGCAGACCTACGAGCAGTACTTC
>TRBJ2-7|TRBD2|TRBV6-5|-
CASSSLSGRGNEQYF
TGTGCCAGCAGTTCTCTGAGCGGGAGAGGGAACGAGCAGTACTTC
>TRBJ2-7|-|TRBV25-1|-
CASSVSDLDYEQYF
TGTGCCAGCAGTGTTTCCGACTTAGACTACGAGCAGTACTTC
>TRBJ1-1|-|TRBV20-1|-
CSASGLTEAFF
TGCAGTGCATCAGGATTAACTGAAGCTTTCTTT
>TRBJ1-1|-|TRBV19|few
CASNLSGRVEAFF
TGTGCCAGTAATTTGTCGGGAAGGGTTGAAGCTTTCTTT
>TRBJ1-6|TRBD1|TRBV19|-
CASDRGQNSPLHF
TGTGCCAGCGACAGGGGGCAAAATTCACCCCTCCACTTT
>TRBJ2-7|TRBD2|TRBV6-1|-
CASRYNLAGNYEQYF
TGTGCCAGCAGATATAACCTAGCGGGAAACTACGAGCAGTACTTC
>TRBJ2-5|-|TRBV25-1|few
CASSPTTGTPQETQYF
TGTGCCAGCAGTCCCACGACAGGGACTCCCCAAGAGACCCAGTACTTC
>TRBJ2-1|-|TRBV5-4|-
CASSLAGPYNEQFF
TGTGCCAGCAGCCTCGCGGGGCCCTACAATGAGCAGTTCTTC
>TRBJ2-2|TRBD2|TRBV5-1|-
CASSFLLAGDNTGELFF
TGCGCCAGCAGCTTCCTTCTAGCGGGAGACAACACCGGGGAGCTGTTTTTT
>TRBJ2-4|-|TRBV29-1|-
CSVGQKAKNIQYF
TGCAGCGTTGGACAGAAAGCCAAAAACATTCAGTACTTC
>TRBJ1-2|TRBD1|TRBV6-5|-
CASSYSRTGVGYTF
TGTGCCAGCAGTTACTCGAGAACAGGGGTCGGCTACACCTTC
>TRBJ1-1|TRBD1|TRBV6-5|once
CASTQGAKGNTEAFF
TGTGCCAGCACCCAGGGGGCTAAGGGGAACACTGAAGCTTTCTTT
>TRBJ1-2|TRBD1|TRBV30|-
CAGDRDYGYTF
TGTGCCGGGGACAGGGACTATGGCTACACCTTC